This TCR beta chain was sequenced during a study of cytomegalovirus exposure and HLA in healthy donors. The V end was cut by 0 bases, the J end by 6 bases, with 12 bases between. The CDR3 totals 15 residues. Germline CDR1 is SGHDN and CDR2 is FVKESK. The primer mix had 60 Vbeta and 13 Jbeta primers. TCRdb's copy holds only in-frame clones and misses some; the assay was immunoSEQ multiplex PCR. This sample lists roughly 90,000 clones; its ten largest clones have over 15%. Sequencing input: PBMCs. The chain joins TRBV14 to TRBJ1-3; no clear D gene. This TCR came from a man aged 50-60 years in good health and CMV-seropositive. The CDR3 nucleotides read TGTGCCAGCAGCCAAGAAGGACTCATGACAAACACCATATATTTT. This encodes CASSQEGLMTNTIYF. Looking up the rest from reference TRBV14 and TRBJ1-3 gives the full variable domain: EAGVTQFPSHSVIEKGQTVTLRCDPISGHDNLYWYRRVMGKEIKFLLHFVKESKQDESGMPNNRFLAERTGGTYSTLKVQPAELEDSGVYFCASSQEGLMTNTIYFGEGSWLTVV.